The present T cell receptor beta chain was sequenced within a study of blood T cell repertoires in COVID-19. This CDR3 is 13 amino acids long. Trimming at V came to 7 bases and at J to 2 bases, leaving 7 bases not matched to a gene. CDR1 and CDR2 (germline): SQVTM, ANQGSEA. The recovered donors of Cohort 3 showed two negative PCRs, clearance, or symptom resolution. Original processing notes: The authors estimated nucleated cell counts from reference gene primer amplification. Repertoires were generated with immunoSEQ multiplex PCR, while TCRdb's copy carries only in-frame clones and drops some. The D gene and trimming were derived from the DNA, and the V and J assignments and clone size from that table. Here the sample spans over 250,000 clones, approximately 88% being singletons.

The specimen sequenced was PBMCs or T cells enriched from blood (not recorded which). The TCR sequence derives from a woman between 18 and 29 years old who had recovered from COVID-19. The V and J genes are TRBV29-1 and TRBJ1-1, with 7 bases lining up with TRBD1. CDR3 nucleotide sequence: TGCAGCGCCAAGACAGGGATTAACACTGAAGCTTTCTTT. Amino acids: CSAKTGINTEAFF.